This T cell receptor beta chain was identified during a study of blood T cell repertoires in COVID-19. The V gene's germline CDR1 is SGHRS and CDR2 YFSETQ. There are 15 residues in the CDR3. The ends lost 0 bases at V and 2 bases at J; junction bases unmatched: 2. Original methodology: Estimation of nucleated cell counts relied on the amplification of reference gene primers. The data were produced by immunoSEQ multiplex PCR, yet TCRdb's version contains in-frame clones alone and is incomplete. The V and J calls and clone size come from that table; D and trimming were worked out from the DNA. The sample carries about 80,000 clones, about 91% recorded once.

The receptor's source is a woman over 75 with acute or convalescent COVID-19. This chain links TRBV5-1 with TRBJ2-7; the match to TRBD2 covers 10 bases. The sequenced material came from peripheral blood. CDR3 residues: CASSLGSGGAYEQYF. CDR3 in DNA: TGCGCCAGCAGCTTGGGGAGCGGGGGGGCCTACGAGCAGTACTTC.